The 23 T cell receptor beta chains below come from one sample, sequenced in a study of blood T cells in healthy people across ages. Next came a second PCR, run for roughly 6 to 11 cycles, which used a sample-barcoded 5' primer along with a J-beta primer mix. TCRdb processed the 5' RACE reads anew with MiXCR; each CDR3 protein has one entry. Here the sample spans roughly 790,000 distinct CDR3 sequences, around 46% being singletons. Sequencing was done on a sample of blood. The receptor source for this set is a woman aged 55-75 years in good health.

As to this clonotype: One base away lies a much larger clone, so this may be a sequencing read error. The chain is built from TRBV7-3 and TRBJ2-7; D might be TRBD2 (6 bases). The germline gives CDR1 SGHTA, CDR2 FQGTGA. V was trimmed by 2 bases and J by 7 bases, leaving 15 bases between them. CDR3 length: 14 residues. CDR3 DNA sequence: TGTGCCAGCAGCTTATCAATGGGAGGCGATGAGCAGTACTTC. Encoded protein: CASSLSMGGDEQYF.

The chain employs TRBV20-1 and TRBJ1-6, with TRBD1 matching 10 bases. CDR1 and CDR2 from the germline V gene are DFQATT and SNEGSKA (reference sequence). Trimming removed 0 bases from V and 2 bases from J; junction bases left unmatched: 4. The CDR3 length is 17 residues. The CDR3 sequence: CSARDPGQGTYNSPLHF. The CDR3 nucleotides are TGCAGTGCTAGAGACCCGGGACAGGGGACCTATAATTCACCCCTCCACTTT.

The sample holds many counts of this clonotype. CDR3 loop: CSARFQLGEQFF. The CDR3 DNA sequence: TGCAGTGCTAGATTCCAGCTGGGTGAGCAGTTCTTC. The chain joins TRBV20-1 to TRBJ2-1; D not resolved. The germline V gene encodes CDR1 DFQATT and CDR2 SNEGSKA (reference sequence). The CDR3 spans 12 residues. V was clipped by 2 bases and J by 9 bases, with 11 bases between them.

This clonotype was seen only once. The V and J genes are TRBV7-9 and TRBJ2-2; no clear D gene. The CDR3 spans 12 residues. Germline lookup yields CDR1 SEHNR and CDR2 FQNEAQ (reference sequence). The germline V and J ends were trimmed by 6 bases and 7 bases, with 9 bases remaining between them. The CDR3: CASRVDVGELFF. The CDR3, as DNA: TGTGCCAGCAGAGTCGACGTCGGGGAGCTGTTTTTT.

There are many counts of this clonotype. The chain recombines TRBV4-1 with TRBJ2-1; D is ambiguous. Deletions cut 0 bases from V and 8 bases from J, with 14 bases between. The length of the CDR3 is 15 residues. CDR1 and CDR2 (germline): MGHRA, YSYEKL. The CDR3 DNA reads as TGCGCCAGCAGCCAAGAAAGCCCCATAGGGTATGAGCAGTTCTTC. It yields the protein CASSQESPIGYEQFF.

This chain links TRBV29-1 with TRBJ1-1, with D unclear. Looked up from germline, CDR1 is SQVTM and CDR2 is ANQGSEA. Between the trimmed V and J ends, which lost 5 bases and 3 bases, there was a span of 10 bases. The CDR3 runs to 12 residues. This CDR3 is CSVFWVDTEAFF. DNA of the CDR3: TGCAGCGTTTTTTGGGTGGACACTGAAGCTTTCTTT. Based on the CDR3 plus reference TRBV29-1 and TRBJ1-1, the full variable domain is SAVISQKPSRDICQRGTSLTIQCQVDSQVTMMFWYRQQPGQSLTLIATANQGSEATYESGFVIDKFPISRPNLTFSTLTVSNMSPEDSSIYLCSVFWVDTEAFFGQGTRLTVV.

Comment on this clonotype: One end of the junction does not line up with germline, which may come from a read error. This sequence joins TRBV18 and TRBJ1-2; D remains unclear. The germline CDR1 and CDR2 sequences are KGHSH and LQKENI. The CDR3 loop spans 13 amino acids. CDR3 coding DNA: TGTGCCAGCGCACCCCTCGCGGGGAGCGGCTACACCTTC. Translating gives CASAPLAGSGYTF.

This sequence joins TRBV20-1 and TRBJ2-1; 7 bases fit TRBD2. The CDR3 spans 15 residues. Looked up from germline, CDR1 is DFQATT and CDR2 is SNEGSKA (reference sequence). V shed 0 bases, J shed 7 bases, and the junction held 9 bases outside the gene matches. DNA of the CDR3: TGCAGTGCTAGAGATGGGCGGGAGAGTTTGAATGAGCAGTTCTTC. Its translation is CSARDGRESLNEQFF.

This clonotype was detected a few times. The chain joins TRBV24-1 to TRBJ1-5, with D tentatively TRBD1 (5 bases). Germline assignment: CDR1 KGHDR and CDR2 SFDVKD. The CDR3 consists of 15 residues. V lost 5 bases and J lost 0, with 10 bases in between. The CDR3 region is CATSAGALSNQPQHF. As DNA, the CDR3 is TGTGCCACCAGTGCCGGGGCCCTTAGCAATCAGCCCCAGCATTTT.

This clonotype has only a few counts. CDR3 nucleotides: TGTGCCAGCAGCTTTGTGGCGGGAGAATTCTACAATGAGCAGTTCTTC. Translating gives CASSFVAGEFYNEQFF. V is TRBV7-2 and J is TRBJ2-1; 7 nucleotides line up with TRBD2. Germline V gene data show CDR1 as SGHTA and CDR2 as FQGNSA. Unmatched junction bases numbered 8, after V lost 3 bases and J lost 3 bases. The CDR3 is made up of 16 amino acids.

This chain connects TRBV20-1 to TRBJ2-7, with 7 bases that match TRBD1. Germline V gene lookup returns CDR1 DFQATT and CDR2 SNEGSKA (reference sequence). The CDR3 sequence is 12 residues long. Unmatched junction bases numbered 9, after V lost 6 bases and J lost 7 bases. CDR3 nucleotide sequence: TGCAGTGCGAGGGACAGTACCAATGAGCAGTACTTC. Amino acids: CSARDSTNEQYF.

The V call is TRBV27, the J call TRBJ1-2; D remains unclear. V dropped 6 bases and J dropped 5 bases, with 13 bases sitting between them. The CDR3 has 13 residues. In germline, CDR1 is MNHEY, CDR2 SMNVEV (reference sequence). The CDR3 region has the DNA TGTGCCAGCAGACCCTCCGGCAGTTATGGCTACACCTTC. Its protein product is CASRPSGSYGYTF.

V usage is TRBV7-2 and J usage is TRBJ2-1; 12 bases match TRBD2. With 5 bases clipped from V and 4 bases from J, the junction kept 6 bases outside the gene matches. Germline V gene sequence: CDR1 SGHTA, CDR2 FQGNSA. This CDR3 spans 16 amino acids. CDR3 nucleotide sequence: TGTGCCAGCAGCCCGGGGGGGACTAGCGGGTACAATGAGCAGTTCTTC. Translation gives CASSPGGTSGYNEQFF.

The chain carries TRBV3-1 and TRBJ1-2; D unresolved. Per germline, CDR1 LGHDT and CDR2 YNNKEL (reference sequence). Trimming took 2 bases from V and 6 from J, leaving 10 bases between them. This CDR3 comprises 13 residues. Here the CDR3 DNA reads TGTGCCAGCAGCCAACTTTCGGGGAATGGCTACACCTTC. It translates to CASSQLSGNGYTF.

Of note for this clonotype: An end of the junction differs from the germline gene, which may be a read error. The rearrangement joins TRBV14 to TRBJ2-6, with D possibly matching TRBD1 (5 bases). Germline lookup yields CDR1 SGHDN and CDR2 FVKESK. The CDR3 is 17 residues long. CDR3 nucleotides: TGTGCCAGCAGCCAAGATTGGAGAAACTCTGGGGCCAGCGTCCTGACTTTC. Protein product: CASSQDWRNSGASVLTF.

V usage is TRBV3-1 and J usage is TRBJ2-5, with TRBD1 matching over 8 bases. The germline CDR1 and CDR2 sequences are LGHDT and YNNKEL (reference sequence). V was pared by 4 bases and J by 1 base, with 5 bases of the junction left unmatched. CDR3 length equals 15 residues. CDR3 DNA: TGTGCCAGCAGCCTCGGACAGGGAGCCCAAGAGACCCAGTACTTC. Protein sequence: CASSLGQGAQETQYF.

DNA for the CDR3: TGTGCCAGTAAAGCCAGGACAGGGGGCCAGCAACAGTACTTC. Encoded protein: CASKARTGGQQQYF. The chain is built from TRBV12-3 or TRBV12-4 and TRBJ2-5, with TRBD1 matching over 11 bases. This CDR3 spans 14 amino acids. V shed 9 bases and J 11 bases; nucleotides not matched to a gene: 14.

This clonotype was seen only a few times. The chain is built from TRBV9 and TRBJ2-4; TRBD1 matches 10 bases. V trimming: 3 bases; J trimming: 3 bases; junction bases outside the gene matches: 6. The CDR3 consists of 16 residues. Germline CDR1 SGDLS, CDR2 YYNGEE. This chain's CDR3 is CASSADRGQGKNIQYF. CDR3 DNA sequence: TGTGCCAGCAGCGCTGACAGGGGGCAAGGCAAAAACATTCAGTACTTC.

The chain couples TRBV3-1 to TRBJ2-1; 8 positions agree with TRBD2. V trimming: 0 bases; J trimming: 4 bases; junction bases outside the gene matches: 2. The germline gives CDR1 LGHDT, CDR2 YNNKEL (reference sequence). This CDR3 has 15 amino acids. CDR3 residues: CASSQEGTSYNEQFF. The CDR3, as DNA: TGTGCCAGCAGCCAAGAGGGGACTAGTTACAATGAGCAGTTCTTC.

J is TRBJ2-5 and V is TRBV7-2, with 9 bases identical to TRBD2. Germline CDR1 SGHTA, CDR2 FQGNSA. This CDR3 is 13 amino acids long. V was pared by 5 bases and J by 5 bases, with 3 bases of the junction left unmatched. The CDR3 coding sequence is TGTGCCAGCAGCGTAGGGACTAGCGAGACCCAGTACTTC. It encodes CASSVGTSETQYF.

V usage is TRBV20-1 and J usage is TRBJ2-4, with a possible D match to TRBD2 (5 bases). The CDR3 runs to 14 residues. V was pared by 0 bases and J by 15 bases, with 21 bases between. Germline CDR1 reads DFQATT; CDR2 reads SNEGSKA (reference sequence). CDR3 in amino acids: CSARDGGSRGYLYF. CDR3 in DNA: TGCAGTGCTAGAGACGGCGGGTCCCGTGGTTACCTGTACTTC.

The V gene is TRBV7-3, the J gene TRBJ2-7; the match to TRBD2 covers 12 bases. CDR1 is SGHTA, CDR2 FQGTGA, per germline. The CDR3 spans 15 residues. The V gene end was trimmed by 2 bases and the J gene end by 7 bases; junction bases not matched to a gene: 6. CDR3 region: CASSLSGGLAGEQYF. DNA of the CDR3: TGTGCCAGCAGCTTATCGGGAGGACTAGCGGGGGAGCAGTACTTC.

CDR3 bases: TGTGCCAGCAGCCTCTGGGAGAACTTAGAAGGGGAGACCCAGTACTTC. Amino acids: CASSLWENLEGETQYF. The chain is built from TRBV7-6 and TRBJ2-5, with D perhaps TRBD2 (5 bases). Trimming removed 5 bases at V and 5 bases at J, with 21 bases between. This CDR3 contains 16 residues. Germline CDR1 and CDR2: SGHVS and FNYEAQ.